These T cell receptor beta chains were read from a single sample in a study of OX40 agonist ivuxolimab in advanced cancers. The assay was immunoSEQ multiplex PCR, and TCRdb's table has in-frame clones only and misses some. The sample consists of 60,000 to 70,000 clones, roughly four fifths of them appearing once. The sample was CD4+ or CD8+ T cells sorted from blood, taken in a trial of the OX40 agonist ivuxolimab. Every receptor here comes from an adult with an advanced solid tumor such as melanoma, head and neck, liver or kidney cancer. Each CDR3 is given with its conserved first and last residue. D genes are given only for firm matches. Clone size is not always given. Where it is, it says once, few, many or a class for expanded clones.

v_gene: TRBV27; j_gene: TRBJ1-1; d_gene: .; abundance: .; CDR3aa: CASSFPYGEGGRFEAFF; CDR3nt: TGTGCCAGCAGTTTTCCCTATGGAGAGGGAGGACGATTTGAAGCTTTCTTT
v_gene: TRBV10-3; j_gene: TRBJ2-1; d_gene: .; abundance: .; CDR3aa: CAITERDNEQFF; CDR3nt: TGTGCCATCACGGAGAGGGATAATGAGCAGTTCTTC
v_gene: TRBV18; j_gene: TRBJ2-6; d_gene: TRBD1; abundance: .; CDR3aa: CASSPTTGGNSGANVLTF; CDR3nt: TGTGCCAGCTCACCGACGACAGGGGGGAACTCTGGGGCCAACGTCCTGACTTTC
v_gene: TRBV25-1; j_gene: TRBJ2-1; d_gene: .; abundance: .; CDR3aa: CASSEFVRGEQFF; CDR3nt: TGTGCCAGCAGTGAATTTGTCAGGGGCGAGCAGTTCTTC
v_gene: TRBV29-1; j_gene: TRBJ2-2; d_gene: TRBD1; abundance: .; CDR3aa: CSVRSPGQRTGELFF; CDR3nt: TGCAGCGTCAGATCTCCGGGACAGAGAACCGGGGAGCTGTTTTTT
v_gene: TRBV27; j_gene: TRBJ1-5; d_gene: .; abundance: .; CDR3aa: CASSPRSRQPQHF; CDR3nt: TGTGCCAGCAGTCCCCGGAGCAGACAGCCCCAGCATTTT
v_gene: TRBV5-4; j_gene: TRBJ2-1; d_gene: TRBD2; abundance: few; CDR3aa: CASRPGGGEQFF; CDR3nt: TGTGCCAGCAGACCGGGGGGAGGTGAGCAGTTCTTC
v_gene: TRBV21-1; j_gene: TRBJ1-2; d_gene: .; abundance: .; CDR3aa: CASSNVRETNYGYTF; CDR3nt: TGTGCCAGCAGCAACGTCAGAGAAACTAACTATGGCTACACCTTC
v_gene: TRBV4-3; j_gene: TRBJ2-2; d_gene: .; abundance: .; CDR3aa: CASSQHGYTGELFF; CDR3nt: TGCGCCAGCAGCCAACATGGATACACCGGGGAGCTGTTTTTT
v_gene: TRBV7-3; j_gene: TRBJ1-1; d_gene: .; abundance: .; CDR3aa: CASSPQGGMNTEAFF; CDR3nt: TGTGCCAGCAGCCCCCAGGGCGGGATGAACACTGAAGCTTTCTTT
v_gene: TRBV11-2; j_gene: TRBJ2-1; d_gene: .; abundance: .; CDR3aa: CASSLDNWGEQFF; CDR3nt: TGTGCCAGCAGCTTAGACAATTGGGGGGAGCAGTTCTTC
v_gene: TRBV11-3; j_gene: TRBJ2-2; d_gene: .; abundance: .; CDR3aa: CASSLAQANTGELFF; CDR3nt: TGTGCCAGCAGCTTAGCCCAGGCAAACACCGGGGAGCTGTTTTTT
v_gene: TRBV25-1; j_gene: TRBJ1-2; d_gene: TRBD1; abundance: .; CDR3aa: CASSETPGGGGYTF; CDR3nt: TGTGCCAGCAGTGAGACGCCAGGGGGCGGTGGCTACACCTTC
v_gene: TRBV7-6; j_gene: TRBJ1-3; d_gene: .; abundance: .; CDR3aa: CASSLDRTTAGNTIYF; CDR3nt: TGTGCCAGCAGCTTAGATAGGACAACGGCTGGAAACACCATATATTTT
v_gene: TRBV7-2; j_gene: TRBJ2-7; d_gene: .; abundance: .; CDR3aa: CASSLLYEQYF; CDR3nt: TGTGCCAGCAGCCTACTCTACGAGCAGTACTTC
v_gene: TRBV19; j_gene: TRBJ1-3; d_gene: .; abundance: .; CDR3aa: CASSMDRSSGNTIYF; CDR3nt: TGTGCCAGTAGTATGGACCGGAGCTCTGGAAACACCATATATTTT
v_gene: TRBV7-6; j_gene: TRBJ2-5; d_gene: TRBD1; abundance: .; CDR3aa: CASSPRQGQETQYF; CDR3nt: TGTGCCAGCAGCCCGAGACAGGGACAAGAGACCCAGTACTTC
v_gene: TRBV7-3; j_gene: TRBJ2-1; d_gene: TRBD2; abundance: once; CDR3aa: CASSPSGRDYNEQFF; CDR3nt: TGTGCCAGCAGCCCCTCGGGGAGGGACTACAATGAGCAGTTCTTC
v_gene: TRBV29-1; j_gene: TRBJ2-2; d_gene: TRBD1; abundance: .; CDR3aa: CSVGTGDGGELFF; CDR3nt: TGCAGCGTTGGGACAGGGGATGGCGGGGAGCTGTTTTTT
v_gene: TRBV27; j_gene: TRBJ2-2; d_gene: .; abundance: .; CDR3aa: CASSLTAGYAGELFF; CDR3nt: TGTGCCAGCAGTTTAACGGCAGGGTACGCCGGGGAGCTGTTTTTT
v_gene: TRBV7-2; j_gene: TRBJ2-5; d_gene: .; abundance: .; CDR3aa: CASSAGTMTQYF; CDR3nt: TGTGCCAGCAGCGCGGGCACCATGACCCAGTACTTC
v_gene: TRBV28; j_gene: TRBJ1-1; d_gene: TRBD1; abundance: .; CDR3aa: CASSLTTGGAGRGTEAFF; CDR3nt: TGTGCCAGCAGTCTCACAACAGGGGGCGCAGGGAGGGGAACTGAAGCTTTCTTT
v_gene: TRBV6-6; j_gene: TRBJ2-2; d_gene: .; abundance: .; CDR3aa: CASRTGTLTGELFF; CDR3nt: TGTGCCAGCAGAACCGGGACTTTAACCGGGGAGCTGTTTTTT
v_gene: TRBV27; j_gene: TRBJ1-2; d_gene: TRBD1; abundance: .; CDR3aa: CASTTQGSVGYTF; CDR3nt: TGTGCCAGCACCACACAGGGGTCCGTAGGCTACACCTTC
v_gene: TRBV19; j_gene: TRBJ2-1; d_gene: .; abundance: few; CDR3aa: CASSEYNEQFF; CDR3nt: TGTGCCAGTAGCGAATACAATGAGCAGTTCTTC
v_gene: TRBV5-4; j_gene: TRBJ2-5; d_gene: TRBD1; abundance: .; CDR3aa: CASNPPGTGGAKTQYF; CDR3nt: TGTGCCAGCAACCCGCCCGGGACAGGGGGCGCAAAGACCCAGTACTTC
v_gene: TRBV6-5; j_gene: TRBJ2-7; d_gene: .; abundance: .; CDR3aa: CASSYEGFTYEQYF; CDR3nt: TGTGCCAGCAGTTACGAGGGTTTTACCTACGAGCAGTACTTC
v_gene: TRBV6-1; j_gene: TRBJ1-5; d_gene: .; abundance: once; CDR3aa: CASSSYQPQHF; CDR3nt: TGTGCCAGCAGTTCGTATCAGCCCCAGCATTTT
v_gene: TRBV28; j_gene: TRBJ2-3; d_gene: .; abundance: .; CDR3aa: CASGRTSTDTQYF; CDR3nt: TGTGCCAGCGGCCGAACTAGCACAGATACGCAGTATTTT
v_gene: TRBV7-2; j_gene: TRBJ2-7; d_gene: .; abundance: .; CDR3aa: CASSPQGGQEGYEQYF; CDR3nt: TGTGCCAGCAGCCCCCAGGGTGGTCAGGAGGGCTACGAGCAGTACTTC
v_gene: TRBV5-1; j_gene: TRBJ2-1; d_gene: TRBD2; abundance: .; CDR3aa: CASSGGEIRNEQFF; CDR3nt: TGCGCCAGCAGCGGGGGGGAGATCCGGAATGAGCAGTTCTTC
v_gene: TRBV11-3; j_gene: TRBJ2-1; d_gene: .; abundance: .; CDR3aa: CASSYNGGSGAEQFF; CDR3nt: TGTGCCAGCAGCTACAATGGGGGTTCAGGGGCGGAGCAGTTCTTC
v_gene: TRBV5-1; j_gene: TRBJ2-3; d_gene: TRBD2; abundance: .; CDR3aa: CASSLYFVTSGGLSQPTDTQYF; CDR3nt: TGCGCCAGCAGCTTGTATTTCGTGACTAGCGGGGGACTATCTCAACCCACAGATACGCAGTATTTT
v_gene: TRBV18; j_gene: TRBJ2-3; d_gene: TRBD1; abundance: .; CDR3aa: CASSPGTGGWDTQYF; CDR3nt: TGTGCCAGCTCACCCGGGACAGGGGGCTGGGATACGCAGTATTTT
v_gene: TRBV19; j_gene: TRBJ2-7; d_gene: .; abundance: .; CDR3aa: CASSSWPAYEQYF; CDR3nt: TGTGCCAGTAGTTCCTGGCCTGCCTACGAGCAGTACTTC
v_gene: TRBV6-4; j_gene: TRBJ2-1; d_gene: .; abundance: few; CDR3aa: CASSDSGSSYNEQFF; CDR3nt: TGTGCCAGCAGTGACTCCGGTAGCTCCTACAATGAGCAGTTCTTC
v_gene: TRBV7-2; j_gene: TRBJ2-7; d_gene: TRBD1; abundance: .; CDR3aa: CASSLAPGQGSSEQYF; CDR3nt: TGTGCCAGCAGCTTAGCCCCGGGACAGGGGTCGTCCGAGCAGTACTTC
v_gene: TRBV5-1; j_gene: TRBJ2-3; d_gene: .; abundance: .; CDR3aa: CASSLGPGGTDTQYF; CDR3nt: TGCGCCAGCAGCTTGGGACCGGGGGGCACAGATACGCAGTATTTT
v_gene: TRBV20-1; j_gene: TRBJ2-5; d_gene: .; abundance: .; CDR3aa: CSTRQEETQYF; CDR3nt: TGCAGTACCCGACAGGAAGAGACCCAGTACTTC
v_gene: TRBV5-4; j_gene: TRBJ2-5; d_gene: .; abundance: .; CDR3aa: CASSLGPSESETQYF; CDR3nt: TGTGCCAGCAGCTTAGGTCCTAGCGAATCGGAGACCCAGTACTTC